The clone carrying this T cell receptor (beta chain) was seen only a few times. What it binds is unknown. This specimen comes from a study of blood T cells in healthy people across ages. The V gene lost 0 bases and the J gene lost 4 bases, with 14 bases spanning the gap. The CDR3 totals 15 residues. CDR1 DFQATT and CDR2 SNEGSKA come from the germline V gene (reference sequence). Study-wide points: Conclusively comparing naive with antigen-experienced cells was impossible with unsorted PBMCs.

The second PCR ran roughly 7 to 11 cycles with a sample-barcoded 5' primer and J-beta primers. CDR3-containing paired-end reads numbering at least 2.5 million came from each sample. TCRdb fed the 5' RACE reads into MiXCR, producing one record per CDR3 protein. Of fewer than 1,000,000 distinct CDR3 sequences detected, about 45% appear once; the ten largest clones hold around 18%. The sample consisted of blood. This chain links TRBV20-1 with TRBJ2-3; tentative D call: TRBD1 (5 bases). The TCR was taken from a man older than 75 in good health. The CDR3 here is CSARDRLRVPDTQYF. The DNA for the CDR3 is TGCAGTGCTAGAGATCGACTCAGGGTACCAGATACGCAGTATTTT.